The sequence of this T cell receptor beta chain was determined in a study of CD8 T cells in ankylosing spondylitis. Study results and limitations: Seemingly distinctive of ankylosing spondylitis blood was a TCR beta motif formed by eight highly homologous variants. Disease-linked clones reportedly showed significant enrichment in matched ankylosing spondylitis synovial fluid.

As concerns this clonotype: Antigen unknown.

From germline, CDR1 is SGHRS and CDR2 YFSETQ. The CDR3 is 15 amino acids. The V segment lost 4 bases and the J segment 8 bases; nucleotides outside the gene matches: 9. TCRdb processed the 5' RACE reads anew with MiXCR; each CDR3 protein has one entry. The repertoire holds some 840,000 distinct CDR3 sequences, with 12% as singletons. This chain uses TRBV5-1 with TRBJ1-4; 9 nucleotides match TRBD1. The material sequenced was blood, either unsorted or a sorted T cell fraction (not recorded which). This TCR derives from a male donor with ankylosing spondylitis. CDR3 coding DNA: TGCGCCAGCAGCCTGCCGGGACAGGGAGAGGAAAAACTGTTTTTT. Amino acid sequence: CASSLPGQGEEKLFF.